These T cell receptor beta chains were read from a single sample in a study of cytomegalovirus exposure and HLA in healthy donors. Sequencing used immunoSEQ multiplex PCR; TCRdb keeps in-frame clones, though not all of them. The sample shows under 95,000 clones, and about 3.8% sits with its ten largest clones. Sequencing was performed on PBMCs. The receptors derive from a female donor in good health and CMV-seropositive. Both conserved end residues are part of each CDR3. D genes are given only for firm matches.

TRBV7-3,TRBJ2-6,TRBD1,TGTGCCAGCAGCCCACAGGGGGCGCTTGGGGCCAACGTCCTGACTTTC,CASSPQGALGANVLTF
TRBV2,TRBJ2-7,-,TGTGCCAGCAGTGATCGCGGGGCCGTCTACGAGCAGTACTTC,CASSDRGAVYEQYF
TRBV9,TRBJ2-2,TRBD2,TGTGCCAGCAGCGTTAGCGGGGGATACACCGGGGAGCTGTTTTTT,CASSVSGGYTGELFF
TRBV19,TRBJ1-5,TRBD1,TGTGCCACCACGGTACAGGGGAATCAGCCCCAGCATTTT,CATTVQGNQPQHF
TRBV7-9,TRBJ2-5,-,TGTGCCAGCAGCTTAGTTCTGCAAGAGACCCAGTACTTC,CASSLVLQETQYF
TRBV7-2,TRBJ2-1,TRBD1,TGTGCCAGCAGCTGGGACAGGGGGCGCGTCAATGAGCAGTTCTTC,CASSWDRGRVNEQFF
TRBV4-1,TRBJ1-5,-,TGCGCCAGCAGCCAAGGGGGAGTTCAGCCCCAGCATTTT,CASSQGGVQPQHF
TRBV25-1,TRBJ2-7,-,TGTGCCAGCAGTGAATATACCAGCTACGAGCAGTACTTC,CASSEYTSYEQYF
TRBV11-2,TRBJ1-2,-,TGTGCCAGCAGCTTCGGGACAACGGGCTTTAACTATGGCTACACCTTC,CASSFGTTGFNYGYTF
TRBV7-9,TRBJ2-7,-,TGTGCCAGCAGCTTTAAACGGGGATGGGCCTACGAGCAGTACTTC,CASSFKRGWAYEQYF
TRBV9,TRBJ2-5,-,TGTGCCAGCAGCCCCAGCCCAGGCAGGCAAGAGACCCAGTACTTC,CASSPSPGRQETQYF
TRBV15,TRBJ2-7,TRBD1,TGTGCCACCAGCACAATACCGGGACAGGGAACCTACGAGCAGTACTTC,CATSTIPGQGTYEQYF
TRBV4-1,TRBJ1-2,TRBD1,TGCGCCAGCAGCCACCAGACAGGGGGGAATGGCTACACCTTC,CASSHQTGGNGYTF
TRBV19,TRBJ2-7,TRBD2,TGTGCCAGTAGTAGCCCGGGACTAGCGGGGGGTGAAGAGCAGTACTTC,CASSSPGLAGGEEQYF
TRBV7-2,TRBJ2-5,-,TGTGCCAGCAGCTCAGCCGGACAAGTGGAGACCCAGTACTTC,CASSSAGQVETQYF
TRBV18,TRBJ2-6,-,TGTGCCAGCTCACTTCAGGGAAATGGGGCCAACGTCCTGACTTTC,CASSLQGNGANVLTF
TRBV28,TRBJ2-5,TRBD1,TGTGCCAGCAGTATGACAGGGACACCACAAGAGACCCAGTACTTC,CASSMTGTPQETQYF
TRBV4-2,TRBJ2-7,TRBD1,TGTGCCAGCAGCCATTATCAGGGGGAGACTAACTACGAGCAGTACTTC,CASSHYQGETNYEQYF
TRBV6-6,TRBJ2-7,TRBD1,TGTGCCAGCGCTACAAAAGGACAGGGGATCTCCTACGAGCAGTACTTC,CASATKGQGISYEQYF
TRBV23-1,TRBJ1-5,-,TGCGCCAGCAGTCAATCGGGGGGAGCCCAGCCCCAGCATTTT,CASSQSGGAQPQHF
TRBV18,TRBJ1-1,-,TGTGCCAGCAAAACAGACAGGCGGAACACTGAAGCTTTCTTT,CASKTDRRNTEAFF
TRBV5-5,TRBJ2-5,-,TGTGCCAGCAGCTCCGGACTCAACCAAGAGACCCAGTACTTC,CASSSGLNQETQYF
TRBV9,TRBJ2-7,-,TGTGCCAGCAGCGTAGCGGGACTTCCAACCTACGAGCAGTACTTC,CASSVAGLPTYEQYF
TRBV2,TRBJ2-7,TRBD2,TGTGCCAGCAGCCGTGCAACCCGGACTAGCGGTTCCTACGAGCAGTACTTC,CASSRATRTSGSYEQYF
TRBV7-2,TRBJ2-2,-,TGTGCCAGCAGCGAGGACAGCACTACCGGGGAGCTGTTTTTT,CASSEDSTTGELFF
TRBV4-3,TRBJ2-1,-,TGCGCCAGCAGCCGTCGAGCGGTAAACTCCTACAATGAGCAGTTCTTC,CASSRRAVNSYNEQFF
TRBV4-1,TRBJ1-2,-,TGCGCCAGCAGCCAAGATGAGACGGGGAATAACTATGGCTACACCTTC,CASSQDETGNNYGYTF
TRBV5-6,TRBJ2-7,-,TGTGCCAGCAGCTTGGTAACAGGGTACGAGCAGTACTTC,CASSLVTGYEQYF
TRBV11-2,TRBJ1-6,TRBD1,TGTGCCAGCAGCCGCATAATACAGGGGGCTTATTCACCCCTCCACTTT,CASSRIIQGAYSPLHF
TRBV5-5,TRBJ2-7,-,TGTGCCAGCAGCTTAGCGAGACCCTACGAGCAGTACTTC,CASSLARPYEQYF
TRBV18,TRBJ2-7,-,TGTGCCAGCTCACCACTAAGGGGTGGCACGGAGATTTACTTC,CASSPLRGGTEIYF
TRBV6-5,TRBJ2-1,-,TGTGCCAGCAGTGGAGCGGACTCCTACAATGAGCAGTTCTTC,CASSGADSYNEQFF
TRBV11-3,TRBJ2-7,TRBD1,TGTGCCAGCAGCCCTAGCCGGGACAGGGGATCACACGAGCAGTACTTC,CASSPSRDRGSHEQYF
TRBV5-1,TRBJ2-1,-,TGCGCCAGCAGCTTGCAGGGATTATTAAGCTCCGACAATGAGCAGTTCTTC,CASSLQGLLSSDNEQFF
TRBV18,TRBJ2-7,TRBD1,TGTGCCAGCTCACCCAACCCGTGGACAGGGCTCGCCTACGAGCAGTACTTC,CASSPNPWTGLAYEQYF
TRBV25-1,TRBJ2-1,-,TGTGCCAGCAGTGATATTCAGGGGTCGGTTAGCTCCTACAATGAGCAGTTCTTC,CASSDIQGSVSSYNEQFF
TRBV11-2,TRBJ1-2,-,TGTGCCAGCAGCTCGGACGGGATGTATGGCTACACCTTC,CASSSDGMYGYTF
TRBV7-2,TRBJ2-5,-,TGTGCCAGCAGCTTAGCGGTATTATTGGAGAGCGAGACCCAGTACTTC,CASSLAVLLESETQYF
TRBV5-1,TRBJ1-1,-,TGCGCCAGCAGCCTCCGGGGGGGGGCAATGAACACTGAAGCTTTCTTT,CASSLRGGAMNTEAFF
TRBV7-2,TRBJ2-5,TRBD2,TGTGCCAGCAGCTTACAACTAGCGGGGGGGCGGGAGACCCAGTACTTC,CASSLQLAGGRETQYF
TRBV15,TRBJ2-7,TRBD1,TGTGCCACCAGCAGGGACAGGGGGCCCTACGAGCAGTACTTC,CATSRDRGPYEQYF
TRBV19,TRBJ2-7,-,TGTGCCAGTAGCCCCGCGCCACGGAGCTCCTACGAGCAGTACTTC,CASSPAPRSSYEQYF
TRBV5-5,TRBJ2-1,-,TGTGCCAGCAGCTTGAGAGATGAGCAGTTCTTC,CASSLRDEQFF
TRBV4-3,TRBJ2-1,-,TGCGCCAGCAGCCAAGCCAGGGGCACCGTATACAATGAGCAGTTCTTC,CASSQARGTVYNEQFF
TRBV6-1,TRBJ1-2,-,TGTGCCAGCAGTGAAGGGAAGAGGGCAGTCGGTCCCAACTATGGCTACACCTTC,CASSEGKRAVGPNYGYTF
TRBV10-1,TRBJ2-3,-,TGCGCCAGCAGTGAGTCCCGGGACAACACAGATACGCAGTATTTT,CASSESRDNTDTQYF
TRBV18,TRBJ2-7,-,TGTGCCAGCTCACAAGGGGACCGCGGGACCGAGCAGTACTTC,CASSQGDRGTEQYF
TRBV28,TRBJ2-7,-,TGTGCCAGCAGTTTACTCGGAGGAATCCTCTACGAGCAGTACTTC,CASSLLGGILYEQYF
TRBV9,TRBJ1-6,-,TGTGCCAGCAGCCCACAGGGAACCTATAATTCACCCCTCCACTTT,CASSPQGTYNSPLHF
TRBV19,TRBJ2-2,TRBD2,TGTGCCAGTAGTATTGGTGGCGGGGGGCTGACCGGGGAGCTGTTTTTT,CASSIGGGGLTGELFF
TRBV9,TRBJ2-1,-,TGTGCCAGCAGCGTAGGTATTAGCGGAGGGCAGTTCTTC,CASSVGISGGQFF
TRBV4-3,TRBJ1-4,-,TGCGCCAGCAGCCAAGATTTTACATTTGGGCGAAAACTGTTTTTT,CASSQDFTFGRKLFF
TRBV28,TRBJ2-7,TRBD2,TGTGCCAGCAGTGTCATAGCGGGATCTGCCTACGAGCAGTACTTC,CASSVIAGSAYEQYF
TRBV9,TRBJ2-2,TRBD1,TGTGCCAGCAGCGTAGCTACGTGGGACAGGGTAAACACCGGGGAGCTGTTTTTT,CASSVATWDRVNTGELFF
TRBV6-6,TRBJ2-7,-,TGTGCCAGCAGTTTGATTAGCGGTGTATGGGAGCAGTACTTC,CASSLISGVWEQYF